These 11 T cell receptor beta chains came from one sample sequenced in a study of technical replicates of blood from four donors. Here immunoSEQ multiplex PCR was the method, and the copy in TCRdb shows in-frame clones only, minus some. The repertoire includes about 88,000 clones, roughly 92% of them detected once, and roughly 0.25% sits in the top ten. The sequenced material came from T cells isolated from PBMCs. The origin of the receptors is a human donor in good health.

This rearrangement joins TRBV9 to TRBJ1-2, with D maybe TRBD1 (5 bases). The CDR3 contains 12 residues. Trimming pared 3 bases from V and 6 bases from J, leaving 9 bases between. Germline V gene lookup returns CDR1 SGDLS and CDR2 YYNGEE. CDR3 amino acids: CASSGGGDGYTF. The CDR3 coding sequence is TGTGCCAGCAGCGGGGGAGGGGATGGCTACACCTTC.

The chain carries TRBV7-6 and TRBJ1-1; 8 bases are a match to TRBD1. V lost 4 bases and J lost 6; bases outside the gene matches: 7. The CDR3 loop spans 14 amino acids. Germline V lookup: CDR1 SGHVS, CDR2 FNYEAQ. The CDR3 bases are TGTGCCAGCAGCTCGACAGGGGTTAAGGCTGAAGCTTTCTTT. It codes for CASSSTGVKAEAFF.

The V gene is TRBV7-4, the J gene TRBJ2-5; 7 bases agree with TRBD2. Germline assignment: CDR1 SGHVT and CDR2 SQSDAQ. J gave up 11 bases and V 3 bases, and 21 bases lay outside the gene matches. The CDR3 length is 17 residues. The CDR3 region is CASSLGGDDPIGLGQYF. CDR3 DNA: TGTGCCAGCAGCTTGGGGGGGGACGACCCGATTGGTTTAGGGCAGTACTTC.

The rearrangement joins TRBV29-1 to TRBJ2-2; 9 bases fit TRBD1. The V and J ends lost 4 bases and 7 bases, in that order; junction bases with no gene match: 19. Germline CDR1 reads SQVTM; CDR2 reads ANQGSEA. This CDR3 is 18 amino acids long. The CDR3 DNA sequence: TGCAGCGTTGCCCTTCCTAGTGCCGGGACAGGGCTTTTCGGGGAGCTGTTTTTT. It specifies CSVALPSAGTGLFGELFF.

The chain combines TRBV4-1 with TRBJ2-7, with TRBD1 matching 8 bases. CDR1 is MGHRA, CDR2 YSYEKL, per germline. This CDR3 has 15 amino acids. After removal of 1 base from V and 6 bases from J, the junction contained 8 bases not matched to a gene. The CDR3 loop is CASSQGTGLAREQYF. In DNA form, the CDR3 reads TGCGCCAGCAGCCAAGGGACAGGGTTGGCGCGCGAGCAGTACTTC.

V usage is TRBV29-1 and J usage is TRBJ1-5; a weak D match, TRBD1 (5 bases). Trimming took 2 bases from V and 9 from J, leaving 17 bases between them. The CDR3 is 14 residues long. CDR1 SQVTM and CDR2 ANQGSEA come from the germline V gene. Here the CDR3 reads CSVEKGPPGGPQHF. DNA for the CDR3: TGCAGCGTTGAAAAGGGGCCGCCGGGCGGGCCCCAGCATTTT. Drawing the rest from reference TRBV29-1 and TRBJ1-5, the complete variable domain is SAVISQKPSRDICQRGTSLTIQCQVDSQVTMMFWYRQQPGQSLTLIATANQGSEATYESGFVIDKFPISRPNLTFSTLTVSNMSPEDSSIYLCSVEKGPPGGPQHFGDGTRLSIL.

This chain links TRBV7-9 with TRBJ2-7; no clear D. The CDR3 contains 11 residues. CDR1 is SEHNR, CDR2 FQNEAQ, per germline (reference sequence). V was shortened by 5 bases and J by 6 bases, with 8 bases between the two germline ends. DNA of the CDR3: TGTGCCAGCAGCGGAGAGAGCGAGCAGTACTTC. Protein: CASSGESEQYF.

The chain has TRBV28 and TRBJ1-2; D is unclear. Per germline, CDR1 MDHEN and CDR2 SYDVKM. Trimming shortened V by 7 bases and J by 0 bases, and 15 bases separated the two germline ends. The CDR3 is 15 amino acids. Here the CDR3 reads CASKGVPASNYGYTF. For the CDR3, the DNA is TGTGCCAGCAAAGGAGTACCGGCATCTAACTATGGCTACACCTTC.

V usage is TRBV7-9 and J usage is TRBJ2-7; 11 bases line up with TRBD2. Germline V gene lookup returns CDR1 SEHNR and CDR2 FQNEAQ (reference sequence). V lost 2 bases and J lost 6; bases outside the gene matches: 12. The CDR3 has 17 residues. The chain's CDR3 is CASSLLRALAGVSEQYF. The CDR3 nucleotides read TGTGCCAGCAGCTTATTAAGGGCACTAGCGGGAGTGAGCGAGCAGTACTTC.

This chain uses TRBV28 with TRBJ2-2; possibly TRBD2 for D (6 bases). The germline gives CDR1 MDHEN, CDR2 SYDVKM. The V gene lost 8 bases and the J gene lost 3 bases, with 16 bases spanning the gap. The CDR3 runs to 15 residues. The CDR3 bases are TGTGCCAGCCACCCCGCGGGGCGGCACACCGGGGAGCTGTTTTTT. Its translation: CASHPAGRHTGELFF.

This clone was recorded a few times. V usage is TRBV6-5 and J usage is TRBJ1-1, with D hard to call. The V end was cut by 2 bases, the J end by 1 base, with 5 bases between. CDR1 is MNHEY, CDR2 SVGAGI, per germline. The CDR3 length is 13 residues. Here the CDR3 DNA reads TGTGCCAGCAGTTACCTGGCGAACACTGAAGCTTTCTTT. Translation: CASSYLANTEAFF.